This T cell receptor (beta chain) stems from a study of cytomegalovirus exposure and HLA in healthy donors. Study results and limitations: Reportedly, a later analysis found an Asian-associated ancestry cluster had fewer N-insertions than the approximately 600-donor mean. In a later analysis, TCR association rates varied by HLA locus: DRB1 most, HLA-C fewest.

Both 60 Vbeta primers and 13 Jbeta primers went into the PCR. The data were produced by immunoSEQ multiplex PCR, yet TCRdb's version contains in-frame clones alone and is incomplete. The sample holds over 100,000 clones, about four fifths seen once. Germline CDR1 reads SGDLS; CDR2 reads YYNGEE. Trimming stripped 3 bases from V and 7 bases from J, with 11 bases between. CDR3 size: 13 residues. About this clone: Its antigen is unknown.

Material: PBMCs. The V call is TRBV9, the J call TRBJ2-1; D gene ambiguous. This receptor was identified in a woman under 40 in good health and CMV-seronegative. The chain's CDR3 is CASSANLQNEQFF. The CDR3 DNA sequence: TGTGCCAGCAGCGCGAACCTGCAGAATGAGCAGTTCTTC.